Sequencing of this TCR beta chain was carried out in a study of blood T cell repertoires in COVID-19. TCRdb's copy holds only in-frame clones and misses some; the assay was immunoSEQ multiplex PCR. The sample lists 60,000 to 70,000 clones; approximately 85% were seen once. The CDR3 has 13 amino acids. Trimming shortened V by 10 bases and J by 4 bases, and 15 bases separated the two germline ends. CDR1 is MNHEY, CDR2 SVGAGI, per germline. The chain employs TRBV6-5 and TRBJ2-3, with D possibly matching TRBD1 (6 bases). The sequenced sample was peripheral blood. The receptor's source is a man older than 75 with acute or convalescent COVID-19. As DNA, the CDR3 is TGTGCCATCTTTATCCCAGGGGCAGATACGCAGTATTTT. Its translation: CAIFIPGADTQYF.